What follows are 25 T cell receptor beta chains derived from one specimen sequenced in a study of blood T cell repertoires in COVID-19. The repertoire was sequenced with immunoSEQ multiplex PCR; TCRdb's copy has only in-frame clones and lacks some. This sample has 380,000 or so clones; around 84% occur once, and the top ten carry 1.1%. Material: peripheral blood. The receptor source for this set is a human donor with acute or convalescent COVID-19. The donor label of this sample is uncertain.

This chain uses TRBV19 with TRBJ1-5, with 7 bases that match TRBD1. Per germline, CDR1 LNHDA and CDR2 SQIVND (reference sequence). Unmatched junction bases numbered 11, after V lost 3 bases and J lost 0 bases. CDR3 length: 18 amino acids. CDR3 nucleotides: TGTGCCAGTAGTATTCACAGCCTGGGACAGATTAGCAATCAGCCCCAGCATTTT. Translated, it gives CASSIHSLGQISNQPQHF. The whole variable domain, remainder taken from reference TRBV19 and TRBJ1-5, is DGGITQSPKYLFRKEGQNVTLSCEQNLNHDAMYWYRQDPGQGLRLIYYSQIVNDFQKGDIAEGYSVSREKKESFPLTVTSAQKNPTAFYLCASSIHSLGQISNQPQHFGDGTRLSIL.

The genes are TRBV11-2 and TRBJ2-7; TRBD2 matches 12 bases. The CDR3 has 16 residues. Germline CDR1 is SGHAT and CDR2 is FQNNGV. Trimming took 3 bases from V and 4 from J; bases not matched to a gene: 7. The CDR3 nucleotides read TGTGCCAGCAGCTTCACGGTCGGGACTAGCGGGTACGAGCAGTACTTC. Residues: CASSFTVGTSGYEQYF.

In its sample, this clone was seen once. The chain couples TRBV12-3 or TRBV12-4 to TRBJ2-1; D not resolved. Trimming took 4 bases from V and 6 from J, leaving 10 bases between them. This CDR3 contains 13 residues. The CDR3 sequence is CASSSPTGNEQFF. Written as DNA, the CDR3 is TGTGCCAGCAGTTCCCCCACCGGCAATGAGCAGTTCTTC.

The genes are TRBV3-1 (or the pseudogene TRBV3-2) and TRBJ1-2; D unclear. Germline-derived CDR1 and CDR2 are LGHDT and YNNKEL (reference sequence). The CDR3 has 11 residues. Trimming pared 10 bases from V and 2 bases from J, leaving 8 bases between. The CDR3 here is CATGGNYGYTF. The CDR3 DNA is TGTGCCACCGGCGGGAACTATGGCTACACCTTC.

The V and J genes are TRBV28 and TRBJ1-5; weak D call: TRBD1 (5 bases). This CDR3 contains 16 residues. Trimming pared 4 bases from V and 4 bases from J, leaving 17 bases between. Germline CDR1 and CDR2: MDHEN and SYDVKM. The CDR3 region is CASSSQPGLLNQPQHF. The DNA for the CDR3 is TGTGCCAGCAGTTCGCAACCGGGACTTCTAAATCAGCCCCAGCATTTT.

This chain links TRBV4-1 with TRBJ1-2, with 9 bases lining up with TRBD1. CDR1 is MGHRA, CDR2 YSYEKL, per germline. V lost 4 bases and J lost 8; bases outside the gene matches: 14. This CDR3 has 16 amino acids. The CDR3 sequence: CASSLHSGTGKEGYTF. DNA of the CDR3: TGCGCCAGCAGCCTACACTCCGGGACAGGGAAGGAGGGCTACACCTTC.

V gene TRBV18 combines with J gene TRBJ1-2, with D perhaps matching TRBD1 (6 bases). The CDR3 spans 13 residues. The V end lost 2 bases, the J end lost 4 bases, and 8 bases lay between the germline ends. Germline V CDR1 and CDR2: KGHSH, LQKENI. The CDR3 loop reads CASSPGTTYGYTF. CDR3 DNA: TGTGCCAGCTCACCAGGGACAACCTATGGCTACACCTTC. Full variable domain (remainder filled in from reference TRBV18 and TRBJ1-2): NAGVMQNPRHLVRRRGQEARLRCSPMKGHSHVYWYRQLPEEGLKFMVYLQKENIIDESGMPKERFSAEFPKEGPSILRIQQVVRGDSAAYFCASSPGTTYGYTFGSGTRLTVV.

The chain combines TRBV24-1 with TRBJ1-5; D gene uncertain. This CDR3 region has 16 residues. Germline V gene sequence: CDR1 KGHDR, CDR2 SFDVKD. V lost 2 bases and J lost 4, with 14 bases in between. Written as DNA, the CDR3 is TGTGCCACCAGTGATTCCAGCGGGGAGGCTAATCAGCCCCAGCATTTT. Protein: CATSDSSGEANQPQHF.

The sample holds one count of this clone. V and J are TRBV2 and TRBJ1-5; TRBD1 matches 9 bases. Germline CDR1 SNHLY, CDR2 FYNNEI. With 6 bases clipped from V and 8 bases from J, the junction kept 5 bases outside the gene matches. The CDR3 extends over 13 amino acids. In DNA, the CDR3 is TGTGCCAGCAGGGGGGACAGGGTTGAGCCCCAGCATTTT. Its protein product is CASRGDRVEPQHF.

In nucleotides, the CDR3 is TGTGCCAGCAGCGGGACACCGGGCGGATTGTGGGGCTACACCTTC. The encoded protein is CASSGTPGGLWGYTF. The J gene is TRBJ1-2, the V gene TRBV7-8; weak D call: TRBD1 (6 bases). Germline loops: CDR1 SGHVS, CDR2 FQNEAQ. The CDR3 length is 15 residues. Trimming stripped 5 bases from V and 8 bases from J, with 21 bases between.

The table lists this clone with a count of one. The chain employs TRBV6-6 and TRBJ2-1; D remains ambiguous. From germline, CDR1 is MNHNY and CDR2 SVGAGI (reference sequence). V lost 5 bases to trimming and J lost 9 bases, with 17 bases between them. This CDR3 has 14 amino acids. The CDR3 DNA follows: TGTGCCAGCAGTCGAGACCTAGGAATCAGTGAGCAGTTCTTC. Residues: CASSRDLGISEQFF.

This clone was found once. V and J are TRBV2 and TRBJ2-3, with D unclear. The V gene's germline CDR1 is SNHLY and CDR2 FYNNEI. The V gene lost 10 bases and the J gene lost 2 bases, with 10 bases spanning the gap. CDR3 size: 12 residues. Here the CDR3 reads CAKTEYTDTQYF. As DNA, the CDR3 is TGTGCCAAAACAGAATACACAGATACGCAGTATTTT.

This clone was picked up a small number of times. The chain uses TRBV4-1 and TRBJ1-2; no clear D. Germline assignment: CDR1 MGHRA and CDR2 YSYEKL. V gave up 4 bases and J gave up 3 bases, with 12 bases separating them. CDR3 length equals 14 residues. As DNA, the CDR3 is TGCGCCAGCAGCCCTGCGGGCGCTTACTATGGCTACACCTTC. It specifies CASSPAGAYYGYTF.

This CDR3 is CASSWVQGEGATNEQFF. The CDR3 DNA is TGCGCCAGCAGCTGGGTTCAGGGGGAAGGAGCCACTAATGAGCAGTTCTTC. The J gene is TRBJ2-1, the V gene TRBV5-1, with 7 bases lining up with TRBD1. The trim removed 3 bases at V and 7 bases at J, leaving 16 bases unmatched. CDR1 and CDR2 from the germline V gene are SGHRS and YFSETQ. This CDR3 is built from 17 residues.

V usage is TRBV19 and J usage is TRBJ2-7, with 7 positions matching TRBD1. V lost 2 bases to trimming and J lost 7 bases; unmatched junction nucleotides: 8. Per germline, CDR1 LNHDA and CDR2 SQIVND (reference sequence). The CDR3 loop spans 14 amino acids. In DNA form, the CDR3 reads TGTGCCAGTAGTATAAGATCACAGGGGCGAGAGCAGTACTTC. This gives the protein CASSIRSQGREQYF.

This chain joins TRBV19 and TRBJ1-2, with D perhaps TRBD1 (6 bases). This CDR3 spans 14 amino acids. Germline V gene data show CDR1 as LNHDA and CDR2 as SQIVND (reference sequence). V was trimmed by 7 bases and J by 2 bases, leaving 14 bases between them. The CDR3 nucleotides are TGTGCCAGTACGCAAACAGGGTGGAACTATGGCTACACCTTC. Translation gives CASTQTGWNYGYTF. The variable domain in full, completed from reference TRBV19 and TRBJ1-2, reads DGGITQSPKYLFRKEGQNVTLSCEQNLNHDAMYWYRQDPGQGLRLIYYSQIVNDFQKGDIAEGYSVSREKKESFPLTVTSAQKNPTAFYLCASTQTGWNYGYTFGSGTRLTVV.

This chain joins TRBV6-5 and TRBJ2-7, with D perhaps TRBD2 (6 bases). This CDR3 contains 16 residues. Germline V lookup: CDR1 MNHEY, CDR2 SVGAGI. V was shortened by 0 bases and J by 0 bases, with 12 bases between the two germline ends. The CDR3 protein is CASSYSGGARSYEQYF. DNA for the CDR3: TGTGCCAGCAGTTACTCGGGCGGGGCCCGCTCCTACGAGCAGTACTTC.

The chain recombines TRBV2 with TRBJ1-1; the D gene is possibly TRBD1 (6 bases). The V and J ends lost 7 bases and 5 bases respectively, with 17 bases between them. This CDR3 contains 14 residues. Per germline, CDR1 SNHLY and CDR2 FYNNEI. CDR3 sequence reads: CASTEGLRGTEAFF. The CDR3 DNA reads as TGTGCCAGCACGGAAGGTCTAAGGGGGACTGAAGCTTTCTTT.

This clone was seen a handful of times. The chain employs TRBV5-4 and TRBJ1-1, with D tentatively TRBD1 (6 bases). The ends were cut back, 3 bases at V and 2 bases at J, with 11 bases in the middle. Germline assignment: CDR1 SGHNT and CDR2 YYREEE (reference sequence). The CDR3 contains 14 residues. The CDR3 coding sequence is TGTGCCAGCAGCTCAAGGGGGGGAAACACTGAAGCTTTCTTT. As protein: CASSSRGGNTEAFF. Full variable domain (rest looked up from reference TRBV5-4 and TRBJ1-1): ETGVTQSPTHLIKTRGQQVTLRCSSQSGHNTVSWYQQALGQGPQFIFQYYREEENGRGNFPPRFSGLQFPNYSSELNVNALELDDSALYLCASSSRGGNTEAFFGQGTRLTVV.

This chain uses TRBV7-8 with TRBJ2-1; 10 nucleotides align to TRBD1. Trimming took 4 bases from V and 4 from J; bases not matched to a gene: 4. This CDR3 spans 15 amino acids. Per the germline V gene, CDR1 is SGHVS and CDR2 is FQNEAQ. CDR3 coding DNA: TGTGCCAGCAGCTCTCCGGACAGGGGGTACAATGAGCAGTTCTTC. It specifies CASSSPDRGYNEQFF.

This chain links TRBV5-4 with TRBJ1-1, with D unresolved. Germline CDR1 reads SGHNT; CDR2 reads YYREEE (reference sequence). The CDR3 is made up of 12 amino acids. V dropped 5 bases and J dropped 6 bases, with 11 bases sitting between them. The CDR3 sequence is CASRFANAEAFF. The CDR3 DNA follows: TGTGCCAGCAGATTTGCTAACGCTGAAGCTTTCTTT.

The chain uses TRBV28 and TRBJ1-1; D possibly corresponds to TRBD1 (6 bases). Trimming left V 7 bases short and J 3 bases short, with 15 bases between. Germline V gene sequence: CDR1 MDHEN, CDR2 SYDVKM. The CDR3 is 14 amino acids. CDR3 sequence reads: CASTPGGRDTEAFF. The CDR3 bases are TGTGCCAGCACCCCGGGGGGGCGCGACACTGAAGCTTTCTTT.

As DNA, the CDR3 is TGCGCCAGCAGTCATGGTAGTGAAGCTTTCTTT. It specifies CASSHGSEAFF. V gene TRBV23-1 combines with J gene TRBJ1-1; the D is unclear. TRBV23-1 is filed as an ORF, its function uncertain. V was pared by 3 bases and J by 7 bases, with 6 bases between. The CDR3 covers 11 residues.

V and J are TRBV27 and TRBJ1-1, with 8 bases lining up with TRBD1. Trimming cost V 5 bases and J 0 bases; bases outside gene matches: 5. The CDR3 contains 15 residues. Germline V CDR1 and CDR2: MNHEY, SMNVEV (reference sequence). CDR3 amino acids: CASSQDRGVNTEAFF. The CDR3 nucleotides read TGTGCCAGCAGTCAAGACAGGGGAGTGAACACTGAAGCTTTCTTT.

This chain joins TRBV5-1 and TRBJ2-7; 10 bases are shared with TRBD2. The V gene end was trimmed by 2 bases and the J gene end by 2 bases; junction bases not matched to a gene: 4. CDR1 SGHRS and CDR2 YFSETQ come from the germline V gene. CDR3 length: 15 amino acids. In nucleotides, the CDR3 is TGCGCCAGCAGCTTAGCGGGGGGGTCCCCCTACGAGCAGTACTTC. Protein: CASSLAGGSPYEQYF.